Presented here are 18 T cell receptor beta chains from one specimen sequenced in a study of T cells in narcolepsy. TCRdb's copy holds only in-frame clones and misses some; the assay was immunoSEQ multiplex PCR. The sample holds about 24,000 clones, roughly 85% seen once. Input material: CD45RA- memory CD4+ T cells from PBMCs. These receptor sequences come from a human donor with narcolepsy.

The V gene is TRBV18, the J gene TRBJ1-2; 10 bases fit TRBD1. The V and J ends lost 0 bases and 4 bases, in that order; junction bases with no gene match: 8. CDR1 KGHSH and CDR2 LQKENI come from the germline V gene. This CDR3 is built from 17 residues. CDR3 coding DNA: TGTGCCAGCTCACCACCCGGGACAGGGGTCTTAACCTATGGCTACACCTTC. This codes for CASSPPGTGVLTYGYTF.

The V and J genes are TRBV9 and TRBJ2-7, with 9 bases aligning to TRBD1. The CDR3 has 16 amino acids. V lost 3 bases, J lost 7 bases, and 14 bases stayed unmatched. CDR1 and CDR2 from the germline V gene are SGDLS and YYNGEE. The CDR3 nucleotides read TGTGCCAGCAGCGCCCGAGCCGGGACAGGGAGCAGGGAGCAGTACTTC. It is translated as CASSARAGTGSREQYF.

The chain has TRBV11-2 and TRBJ1-3, with D possibly matching TRBD1 (6 bases). Per the germline V gene, CDR1 is SGHAT and CDR2 is FQNNGV. V lost 1 base and J lost 4, with 8 bases in between. CDR3 length equals 14 residues. CDR3 in DNA: TGTGCCAGCAGCTTAGCACAGGGAGGAAACACCATATATTTT. Translation: CASSLAQGGNTIYF.

V is TRBV10-3 and J is TRBJ1-1; 7 bases agree with TRBD1. After removal of 9 bases from V and 6 bases from J, the junction contained 4 bases not matched to a gene. This CDR3 contains 11 residues. Germline lookup yields CDR1 ENHRY and CDR2 SYGVKD. The CDR3 sequence: CAIGQAAEAFF. Written as DNA, the CDR3 is TGTGCCATAGGACAGGCCGCTGAAGCTTTCTTT.

The chain carries TRBV7-9 and TRBJ1-4, with 8 bases that match TRBD1. There are 15 residues in the CDR3. Trimming took 5 bases from V and 8 from J; bases not matched to a gene: 10. Germline values: CDR1 SEHNR, CDR2 FQNEAQ (reference sequence). The CDR3 here is CASSVSGQVLEKLFF. The CDR3 bases are TGTGCCAGCAGCGTCTCGGGACAGGTGTTGGAAAAACTGTTTTTT.

This rearrangement joins TRBV18 to TRBJ2-7, with D perhaps matching TRBD2 (5 bases). CDR1 and CDR2 (germline): KGHSH, LQKENI. V lost 2 bases, J lost 3 bases, and 8 bases lay in between. The length of the CDR3 is 13 residues. As DNA, the CDR3 is TGTGCCAGCTCACCATACGGGGTCTACGAGCAGTACTTC. It specifies CASSPYGVYEQYF.

This chain uses TRBV28 with TRBJ1-4, with 7 bases aligning to TRBD1. This CDR3 comprises 15 residues. Looked up from germline, CDR1 is MDHEN and CDR2 is SYDVKM. With 5 bases clipped from V and 8 bases from J, the junction kept 11 bases outside the gene matches. The CDR3 DNA reads as TGTGCCAGCAGTCCCTCGACAGGGTCGCGAGAAAAACTGTTTTTT. It codes for CASSPSTGSREKLFF. Full variable domain (missing parts from reference TRBV28 and TRBJ1-4): DVKVTQSSRYLVKRTGEKVFLECVQDMDHENMFWYRQDPGLGLRLIYFSYDVKMKEKGDIPEGYSVSREKKERFSLILESASTNQTSMYLCASSPSTGSREKLFFGSGTQLSVL.

This sequence joins TRBV5-1 and TRBJ2-1, with 12 nucleotides matching TRBD2. V gave up 4 bases and J gave up 9 bases; unmatched junction bases: 8. Germline loops: CDR1 SGHRS, CDR2 YFSETQ. This CDR3 comprises 15 residues. The CDR3 bases are TGCGCCAGCAGCCCTAACGGACTAGCGGGACCTGAGCAGTTCTTC. Translated, it gives CASSPNGLAGPEQFF.

J is TRBJ1-2 and V is TRBV7-9; the D is unclear. V was pared by 2 bases and J by 4 bases, with 20 bases between. The germline V gene has CDR1 SEHNR and CDR2 FQNEAQ (reference sequence). The CDR3 has 17 amino acids. Written as DNA, the CDR3 is TGTGCCAGCAGCTTAACCCCTGCAGGATGGTTTAGCTATGGCTACACCTTC. Residues: CASSLTPAGWFSYGYTF.

Concerning this clone: This sample includes further DNA sequences coding for the same CDR3. The J gene is TRBJ1-5, the V gene TRBV20-1; D is unclear. Trimming pared 6 bases from V and 6 bases from J, leaving 9 bases between. Germline V gene lookup returns CDR1 DFQATT and CDR2 SNEGSKA (reference sequence). This CDR3 spans 11 amino acids. CDR3 region: CSASEGQPQHF. The DNA of the CDR3 is TGCAGTGCATCGGAGGGTCAGCCCCAGCATTTT.

As regards this clone: Other DNA sequences in the same sample also yield this CDR3. The chain joins TRBV7-2 to TRBJ1-2, with 9 bases lining up with TRBD1. The CDR3 has 14 amino acids. The J segment lost 3 bases and the V segment lost 5 bases, leaving 4 bases of the junction unmatched. CDR1 and CDR2 (germline): SGHTA, FQGNSA. The CDR3: CASSPRTGDYGYTF. DNA of the CDR3: TGTGCCAGCAGCCCCAGGACAGGGGACTATGGCTACACCTTC.

This chain joins TRBV4-2 and TRBJ1-4, with 7 bases identical to TRBD1. The germline V gene has CDR1 LGHNA and CDR2 YNFKEQ. V dropped 4 bases and J dropped 4; count of bases not matched to a gene: 9. CDR3 length equals 16 residues. DNA of the CDR3: TGTGCCAGCAGCCCCTTGGGGACAGACATTAATGAAAAACTGTTTTTT. Its protein is CASSPLGTDINEKLFF.

V usage is TRBV7-3 and J usage is TRBJ2-2; maybe TRBD2 (6 bases). Deletions cut 5 bases from V and 5 bases from J, with 15 bases between. The CDR3 has 15 residues. Germline CDR1 is SGHTA and CDR2 is FQGTGA. CDR3 nucleotide sequence: TGTGCCAGCAGCCCCTACGGCGGGGATACCGGGGAGCTGTTTTTT. Translated: CASSPYGGDTGELFF.

This clone was counted a few times. V and J are TRBV5-8 and TRBJ1-1, with TRBD1 matching over 7 bases. Germline V gene sequence: CDR1 SGHTS, CDR2 YDEGEE. The length of the CDR3 is 18 residues. The V segment lost 3 bases and the J segment 4 bases; nucleotides outside the gene matches: 18. CDR3 in amino acids: CASSSSYTGQIRSTEAFF. CDR3 DNA: TGTGCCAGCAGCTCCTCCTACACGGGACAGATCAGGTCCACTGAAGCTTTCTTT.

Worth noting for this clone: Other DNA sequences in the same sample also yield this CDR3. The chain carries TRBV11-2 and TRBJ2-1, with 9 bases identical to TRBD2. Germline CDR1 and CDR2: SGHAT and FQNNGV. There are 15 residues in the CDR3. With V trimmed by 6 bases and J by 4 bases, 7 bases remained unmatched. The CDR3 DNA is TGTGCCAGCAGTCTTCTAGCGGGACTTTACAATGAGCAGTTCTTC. Its protein product is CASSLLAGLYNEQFF.

This chain links TRBV19 with TRBJ2-5; TRBD2 matches 13 bases. The CDR3 runs to 15 residues. CDR1 is LNHDA, CDR2 SQIVND, per germline (reference sequence). Trimming at V came to 6 bases and at J to 2 bases, leaving 3 bases not matched to a gene. The chain's CDR3 is CASRLAGGDQETQYF. The CDR3 DNA follows: TGTGCCAGTAGACTAGCGGGAGGGGATCAAGAGACCCAGTACTTC.

CDR3 bases: TGCGCCAGCAGCGAGGACAGCTCAGATGAAGCTTTCTTT. This translates into CASSEDSSDEAFF. This chain uses TRBV5-1 with TRBJ1-1, with D maybe TRBD1 (6 bases). V lost 4 bases to trimming and J lost 7 bases, with 14 bases between them. In germline, CDR1 is SGHRS, CDR2 YFSETQ. This CDR3 region has 13 residues.

This clone was counted once. This chain joins TRBV5-6 and TRBJ1-4; TRBD1 matches at 7 bases. Germline V gene sequence: CDR1 SGHDT, CDR2 YYEEEE. CDR3 length: 18 residues. J lost 7 bases, V lost 3 bases, and 18 bases had no gene match. The CDR3 is CASSSGTALYGRVEKLFF. DNA for the CDR3: TGTGCCAGCAGCTCCGGGACAGCCCTATATGGCAGGGTTGAAAAACTGTTTTTT.